Presented here are 17 T cell receptor beta chains from one specimen sequenced in a study of T cell responses to AZD1222 COVID-19 vaccine. Profiling relied on immunoSEQ multiplex PCR, and the TCRdb table lists in-frame clones only, not all of them. The table shows about 85,000 clones, with approximately 83% occurring only once. The sequencing used peripheral blood, collected on day 0 of AZD1222 vaccination. Receptors were obtained from an adult in good health.

The rearrangement uses TRBV2 and TRBJ2-5, with a tentative D call TRBD1 (6 bases). V was clipped by 2 bases and J by 7 bases, with 14 bases between them. The CDR3 has 14 residues. CDR1 is SNHLY and CDR2 is FYNNEI in the germline V gene. CDR3 amino acids: CASSENPGAGTQYF. CDR3 DNA sequence: TGTGCCAGCAGTGAAAATCCAGGGGCCGGGACCCAGTACTTC.

Here the CDR3 reads CASIGESGELFF. The CDR3 region has the DNA TGTGCCAGTATCGGGGAGTCCGGGGAGCTGTTTTTT. This chain connects TRBV19 to TRBJ2-2; D is possibly TRBD2 (5 bases). The CDR3 has 12 amino acids. Per the germline V gene, CDR1 is LNHDA and CDR2 is SQIVND (reference sequence). Trimming left V 7 bases short and J 6 bases short, with 9 bases between.

This clone appeared a single time. V gene TRBV19 combines with J gene TRBJ2-7, with D possibly matching TRBD1 (6 bases). V lost 6 bases and J 0 bases, leaving 12 bases between the germline ends. The CDR3 is 14 amino acids. Per the germline V gene, CDR1 is LNHDA and CDR2 is SQIVND (reference sequence). CDR3 sequence reads: CASSTTGSSYEQYF. CDR3 coding DNA: TGTGCCAGTAGCACTACAGGGTCCTCCTACGAGCAGTACTTC.

The CDR3 is CASSQASGTGYTDTQYF. The CDR3 DNA is TGTGCCAGCAGCCAAGCATCCGGGACGGGTTACACAGATACGCAGTATTTT. This rearrangement joins TRBV14 to TRBJ2-3; D may be TRBD1 or TRBD2 (5 bases each). This CDR3 contains 17 residues. Trimming shortened V by 1 base and J by 2 bases, and 16 bases separated the two germline ends. Germline CDR1 SGHDN, CDR2 FVKESK. The full variable domain, its missing parts supplied by reference TRBV14 and TRBJ2-3, is EAGVTQFPSHSVIEKGQTVTLRCDPISGHDNLYWYRRVMGKEIKFLLHFVKESKQDESGMPNNRFLAERTGGTYSTLKVQPAELEDSGVYFCASSQASGTGYTDTQYFGPGTRLTVL.

V is TRBV19 and J is TRBJ2-7, with 8 positions matching TRBD1. V was pared by 3 bases and J by 3 bases, with 13 bases of the junction left unmatched. This CDR3 spans 17 amino acids. Germline lookup yields CDR1 LNHDA and CDR2 SQIVND (reference sequence). The CDR3 DNA reads as TGTGCCAGTAGTATGCGAGAGGACAGGGCGGCCCTCTACGAGCAGTACTTC. Translation gives CASSMREDRAALYEQYF.

J is TRBJ1-4 and V is TRBV7-2, with unresolved D. The germline V gene encodes CDR1 SGHTA and CDR2 FQGNSA. V was cut by 5 bases and J by 1 base, with 20 bases left in between. The CDR3 length is 18 residues. The CDR3: CASSPWLVGVGTNEKLFF. The CDR3 region has the DNA TGTGCCAGCAGCCCCTGGTTGGTCGGGGTAGGAACTAATGAAAAACTGTTTTTT.

V and J are TRBV10-3 and TRBJ1-6, with D unclear. CDR1 and CDR2 (germline): ENHRY, SYGVKD. This CDR3 is built from 14 residues. Trimming took off 4 bases at V and 8 bases at J, with 12 bases between the two ends. The CDR3 loop reads CAISVESWDSPLHF. The CDR3 DNA reads as TGTGCCATCAGTGTTGAGAGCTGGGATTCACCCCTCCACTTT.

The CDR3 nucleotides are TGTGCCAGCAGCCTCGGACCGGCGAGGACTGGGGCCAACGTCCTGACTTTC. Protein: CASSLGPARTGANVLTF. V is TRBV14 and J is TRBJ2-6; D is unclear. The CDR3 length is 17 residues. Trimming took off 4 bases at V and 2 bases at J, with 15 bases between the two ends. Germline loops: CDR1 SGHDN, CDR2 FVKESK.

This clone was seen only once. The J gene is TRBJ2-2, the V gene TRBV7-2, with 8 bases identical to TRBD1. Unmatched junction bases numbered 5, after V lost 3 bases and J lost 5 bases. The CDR3 sequence is 15 residues long. Germline-derived CDR1 and CDR2 are SGHTA and FQGNSA. CDR3 loop: CASSFDRGGTGELFF. The DNA for the CDR3 is TGTGCCAGCAGCTTTGACAGGGGTGGTACCGGGGAGCTGTTTTTT.

V and J are TRBV5-1 and TRBJ1-5; D gene ambiguous. The germline V and J ends were trimmed by 0 bases and 0 bases, with 1 base remaining between them. This CDR3 is built from 13 residues. From germline, CDR1 is SGHRS and CDR2 YFSETQ. CDR3 in amino acids: CASSLDSNQPQHF. The CDR3 nucleotides are TGCGCCAGCAGCTTGGATAGCAATCAGCCCCAGCATTTT.

This rearrangement joins TRBV21-1 to TRBJ1-3; TRBD1 reflects the table's D call only, with no check against the DNA. TRBV21-1 is given as a pseudogene. This CDR3 is 14 amino acids long. As DNA, the CDR3 is TGTGCCAGCAGCCTCCAGGGGGCTGGAAACACCATATATTTT. Translation: CASSLQGAGNTIYF.

This clone turned up a few times. This chain connects TRBV28 to TRBJ2-1, with no clear D. V lost 6 bases and J 2 bases, leaving 14 bases between the germline ends. CDR3 length equals 15 residues. From germline, CDR1 is MDHEN and CDR2 SYDVKM. The CDR3 DNA sequence: TGTGCCAGCAGGTTACTCGACAAAACCTACAATGAGCAGTTCTTC. Translating gives CASRLLDKTYNEQFF.

The J gene is TRBJ1-4, the V gene TRBV11-2; D is uncertain. Per germline, CDR1 SGHAT and CDR2 FQNNGV. The V end lost 2 bases, the J end lost 0 bases, and 10 bases lay between the germline ends. CDR3 length equals 16 residues. The CDR3 protein is CASSLTLSTTNEKLFF. The CDR3 coding sequence is TGTGCCAGCAGCTTAACCCTAAGTACAACTAATGAAAAACTGTTTTTT.

The rearrangement joins TRBV10-3 to TRBJ2-7; D possibly corresponds to TRBD1 (6 bases). This CDR3 is built from 13 residues. The V end lost 3 bases, the J end lost 5 bases, and 11 bases lay between the germline ends. CDR1 is ENHRY and CDR2 is SYGVKD in the germline V gene. CDR3 sequence reads: CAISEYREDEQYF. CDR3 in DNA: TGTGCCATCAGTGAATACAGGGAAGACGAGCAGTACTTC.

This CDR3 is CASSALAAHTDTQYF. In DNA, the CDR3 is TGCGCCAGCAGCGCCCTAGCGGCGCACACAGATACGCAGTATTTT. The V call is TRBV4-3, the J call TRBJ2-3; 7 positions agree with TRBD2. With 5 bases clipped from V and 2 bases from J, the junction kept 7 bases outside the gene matches. The CDR3 loop spans 15 amino acids. CDR1 is LGHNA and CDR2 is YSLEER in the germline V gene.

The rearrangement joins TRBV13 to TRBJ2-7; D is uncertain. Between the trimmed V and J ends, which lost 1 base and 2 bases, there was a span of 3 bases. The CDR3 is 12 amino acids. Germline V gene lookup returns CDR1 PRHDT and CDR2 FYEKMQ (reference sequence). Here the CDR3 reads CASSLAPYEQYF. The CDR3 region has the DNA TGTGCCAGCAGCTTAGCTCCCTACGAGCAGTACTTC.

The genes are TRBV7-3 and TRBJ2-2, with unresolved D. The CDR3 totals 14 residues. Deletions cut 6 bases from V and 2 bases from J, with 10 bases between. The germline gives CDR1 SGHTA, CDR2 FQGTGA. DNA for the CDR3: TGTGCCAGCAGTGTGGAAGCTAACACCGGGGAGCTGTTTTTT. Amino acid sequence: CASSVEANTGELFF.